These T cell receptor beta chains were read from a single sample in a study of T cells expressing NK-cell markers. One entry per CDR3 protein, without DNA, is what TCRdb gives after re-calling the 5' RACE reads. Recorded for this sample: about 170,000 distinct CDR3 sequences. Sample: blood T cells: a sorted CD56 or NKG2C T cell subset, CD4+ or CD8+ T cells, or bulk PBMC T cells (not recorded which). The receptors come from a man aged 18 to 70 in good health. The CDR3 runs from the conserved cysteine through the conserved F or W.

j_gene: TRBJ2-7; v_gene: TRBV2; CDR3aa: CASGIGGLGEQYF
j_gene: TRBJ2-7; v_gene: TRBV11-2; CDR3aa: CASSLGGSGEAYEQYF
j_gene: TRBJ2-7; v_gene: TRBV13; CDR3aa: CASSSYGLSYEQYF
j_gene: TRBJ1-5; v_gene: TRBV3-1; CDR3aa: CASSFGQNYQPQHF
j_gene: TRBJ1-2; v_gene: TRBV19; CDR3aa: CASSIDEKTLGPYGYTF
j_gene: TRBJ1-4; v_gene: TRBV7-9; CDR3aa: CASTPVWGGTNEKLFF
j_gene: TRBJ2-7; v_gene: TRBV7-9; CDR3aa: CASSFPPGSGASYEQYF
j_gene: TRBJ2-3; v_gene: TRBV7-6; CDR3aa: CASSWMGGATDTQYF
j_gene: TRBJ1-3; v_gene: TRBV6-5; CDR3aa: CASSYGTAAGNTIYF
j_gene: TRBJ2-1; v_gene: TRBV29-1; CDR3aa: CSVEDEALRSYNEQFF
j_gene: TRBJ2-7; v_gene: TRBV6-1; CDR3aa: CASSPLPTSGSTNEQYF
j_gene: TRBJ2-4; v_gene: TRBV7-8; CDR3aa: CASSLTGGLAKNIQYF
j_gene: TRBJ2-1; v_gene: TRBV29-1; CDR3aa: CSVEGGIAGRGAYNEQFF
j_gene: TRBJ2-6; v_gene: TRBV7-9; CDR3aa: CASAGGSGANVLTF
j_gene: TRBJ2-1; v_gene: TRBV12-3/TRBV12-4; CDR3aa: CASTPTRGSSYNEQFF
j_gene: TRBJ2-1; v_gene: TRBV20-1; CDR3aa: CSAREQTGGVGDEQFF
j_gene: TRBJ2-2; v_gene: TRBV5-1; CDR3aa: CASRTGNTGELFF
j_gene: TRBJ2-3; v_gene: TRBV2; CDR3aa: CASSEGLAATDTQYF
j_gene: TRBJ2-7; v_gene: TRBV30; CDR3aa: CAWSPGTGGYEQYF
j_gene: TRBJ2-7; v_gene: TRBV3-1; CDR3aa: CASSQDLGTGDVDEQYF
j_gene: TRBJ1-1; v_gene: TRBV12-3/TRBV12-4; CDR3aa: CASSRDRASQAEAFF
j_gene: TRBJ1-6; v_gene: TRBV6-5; CDR3aa: CASSYSAGGLGESLHF
j_gene: TRBJ1-2; v_gene: TRBV15; CDR3aa: CATSSPGQGYGYTF
j_gene: TRBJ2-5; v_gene: TRBV2; CDR3aa: CASTDRDRGRETQYF
j_gene: TRBJ1-6; v_gene: TRBV6-1; CDR3aa: CASSEIPGAHSPLHF
j_gene: TRBJ2-1; v_gene: TRBV5-1; CDR3aa: CASSLERGHNEQFF
j_gene: TRBJ2-3; v_gene: TRBV7-3; CDR3aa: CASSPNSGGAGDTQYF
j_gene: TRBJ1-6; v_gene: TRBV27; CDR3aa: CASSLNQGSPLHF
j_gene: TRBJ1-2; v_gene: TRBV5-8; CDR3aa: CASSPGQGSEGYTF
j_gene: TRBJ2-7; v_gene: TRBV5-6; CDR3aa: CASSPARGFYEQYF
j_gene: TRBJ2-5; v_gene: TRBV6-2/TRBV6-3; CDR3aa: CASSYLTGQETQYF
j_gene: TRBJ2-4; v_gene: TRBV2; CDR3aa: CASSEDRGLAKNIQYF
j_gene: TRBJ2-1; v_gene: TRBV20-1; CDR3aa: CSARNLAGLIHEQFF
j_gene: TRBJ2-4; v_gene: TRBV19; CDR3aa: CASSQNKNIQYF
j_gene: TRBJ2-2; v_gene: TRBV6-1; CDR3aa: CASSDLAGITGELFF
j_gene: TRBJ1-2; v_gene: TRBV11-1; CDR3aa: CASSSTMGEATILLDGYTF
j_gene: TRBJ2-7; v_gene: TRBV5-6; CDR3aa: CASSRKMDTSYEQYF
j_gene: TRBJ1-4; v_gene: TRBV19; CDR3aa: CASIEGGNEKLFF
j_gene: TRBJ1-2; v_gene: TRBV2; CDR3aa: CASRETGHGYTF
j_gene: TRBJ2-5; v_gene: TRBV7-8; CDR3aa: CASSLRPEPQETQYF
j_gene: TRBJ2-1; v_gene: TRBV15; CDR3aa: CATSSGTPQFF
j_gene: TRBJ2-2; v_gene: TRBV6-1; CDR3aa: CASSEGPAGGLVGELFF
j_gene: TRBJ1-1; v_gene: TRBV4-2; CDR3aa: CASSQAILRDSAEAFF
j_gene: TRBJ2-1; v_gene: TRBV20-1; CDR3aa: CSPTGTATLIEQFF